This TCR beta chain was captured in a study of patients and donors after allogeneic stem cell transplantation. MiXCR, applied by TCRdb to the RT-PCR reads, yields one record per CDR3 protein. The sample includes roughly 960,000 distinct CDR3 sequences, roughly 18% of them seen just once. From germline, CDR1 is SGHRS and CDR2 YFSETQ. Trimming took 0 bases from V and 6 from J, leaving 10 bases between them. The CDR3 runs to 15 residues. This clonotype was seen a few times. Sequenced: blood, either unsorted or a sorted T cell fraction (not recorded which). The receptor was isolated from a human donor who was either an allogeneic HSCT recipient or a stem cell or donor lymphocyte infusion donor (not recorded which). It is not recorded whose cells these are; they may come from a transplant donor. This chain links TRBV5-1 with TRBJ1-6, with D possibly being TRBD1 (5 bases). The DNA for the CDR3 is TGCGCCAGCAGCTTGGGCAGGGTTAGTAATTCACCCCTCCACTTT. This codes for CASSLGRVSNSPLHF.